This T cell receptor (beta chain) was sequenced for a study of T-cell reconstitution after alpha-beta-depleted transplantation in children. Library preparation (for TCRbeta) was performed with unique molecular identifiers. TCRdb reprocessed the PCR reads with MiXCR, giving one entry per CDR3 protein. The top ten clones hold around 6.2% of a sample with a few hundred thousand distinct CDR3 sequences, approximately 9% of them seen once. This clonotype was seen more than once but under ten times. The ends lost 0 bases at V and 3 bases at J; junction bases unmatched: 11. CDR1 and CDR2 (germline): SGHAT, FQDESV (reference sequence). The CDR3 loop spans 18 amino acids.

The sequence came from a human donor who donated a stem cell graft to a child with acute lymphoblastic leukemia. This chain uses TRBV11-1 with TRBJ1-5; 7 bases fit TRBD1. The sequencing used PBMCs from the stem cell graft donor, collected from the stem cell graft. This CDR3 is CASSLAGRGVLFNQPQHF. The DNA of the CDR3 is TGTGCCAGCAGCTTAGCGGGCAGGGGGGTCCTCTTCAATCAGCCCCAGCATTTT.